These T cell receptor beta chains were read from a single sample in a study of naive and memory T cell subsets. Each CDR3 protein is one row after TCRdb ran MiXCR on the UMI-ligation and nested PCR reads. This table has around 140,000 distinct CDR3 sequences, about 23% appearing once. The sample taken for sequencing was naive CD4+ T cells from blood. These TCRs come from a human donor in good health. Each CDR3 is given with its conserved first and last residue. Fields, in order: J gene, D gene, V gene, clone size, CDR3 protein, CDR3 DNA. The D gene is left open where the match is weak. Expanded clones get a size class; other rows say once, few or many, or leave the size out.

J gene: TRBJ1-1
D gene: NA
V gene: TRBV9
clone size: NA
CDR3 protein: CASSVGDPRGEAFF
CDR3 DNA: TGTGCCAGCAGCGTAGGTGACCCCCGGGGTGAAGCTTTCTTT

J gene: TRBJ2-7
D gene: TRBD2
V gene: TRBV15
clone size: once
CDR3 protein: CATSRAGGTYEQYF
CDR3 DNA: TGTGCCACCAGCAGGGCGGGAGGGACCTACGAGCAGTACTTC

J gene: TRBJ2-3
D gene: NA
V gene: TRBV7-2
clone size: few
CDR3 protein: CASSLDALTDTQYF
CDR3 DNA: TGTGCCAGCAGCTTAGATGCCCTCACAGATACGCAGTATTTT

J gene: TRBJ2-7
D gene: NA
V gene: TRBV29-1
clone size: NA
CDR3 protein: CSVDPGHGYEQYF
CDR3 DNA: TGCAGCGTTGACCCGGGACATGGATACGAGCAGTACTTC

J gene: TRBJ1-1
D gene: NA
V gene: TRBV7-2
clone size: NA
CDR3 protein: CASSPTMGRLNTEAFF
CDR3 DNA: TGTGCCAGCAGCCCTACCATGGGGCGATTGAACACTGAAGCTTTCTTT

J gene: TRBJ2-7
D gene: NA
V gene: TRBV29-1
clone size: NA
CDR3 protein: CSVAGSNYEQYF
CDR3 DNA: TGCAGCGTTGCGGGCTCAAACTACGAGCAGTACTTC

J gene: TRBJ2-7
D gene: NA
V gene: TRBV4-3
clone size: NA
CDR3 protein: CASSQAILTSHEQYF
CDR3 DNA: TGCGCCAGCAGCCAAGCAATCTTGACCAGCCACGAGCAGTACTTC

J gene: TRBJ2-1
D gene: NA
V gene: TRBV29-1
clone size: NA
CDR3 protein: CSVGIAEGREQFF
CDR3 DNA: TGCAGCGTTGGGATAGCGGAGGGTCGTGAGCAGTTCTTC

J gene: TRBJ2-4
D gene: TRBD1
V gene: TRBV6-2/TRBV6-3
clone size: NA
CDR3 protein: CASSPGQERNIQYF
CDR3 DNA: TGTGCCAGCAGTCCAGGACAGGAGAGAAACATTCAGTACTTC

J gene: TRBJ2-7
D gene: NA
V gene: TRBV28
clone size: few
CDR3 protein: CASSLGGWGVSEQYF
CDR3 DNA: TGTGCCAGCAGTTTAGGTGGTTGGGGGGTTTCCGAGCAGTACTTC

J gene: TRBJ2-1
D gene: TRBD2
V gene: TRBV20-1
clone size: NA
CDR3 protein: CSARFTSGRVNEQFF
CDR3 DNA: TGCAGTGCTAGATTCACTAGCGGGAGAGTCAATGAGCAGTTCTTC

J gene: TRBJ1-1
D gene: NA
V gene: TRBV5-1
clone size: NA
CDR3 protein: CASSLDGIMNTEAFF
CDR3 DNA: TGCGCCAGCAGCTTGGATGGGATCATGAACACTGAAGCTTTCTTT

J gene: TRBJ1-2
D gene: NA
V gene: TRBV6-1
clone size: NA
CDR3 protein: CASSEARWGYTF
CDR3 DNA: TGTGCCAGCAGTGAAGCGAGGTGGGGCTACACCTTC

J gene: TRBJ2-6
D gene: TRBD1
V gene: TRBV7-6
clone size: NA
CDR3 protein: CASSLVQGAGANVLTF
CDR3 DNA: TGTGCCAGCAGCTTAGTTCAGGGGGCCGGGGCCAACGTCCTGACTTTC

J gene: TRBJ2-3
D gene: TRBD2
V gene: TRBV29-1
clone size: NA
CDR3 protein: CSVATLREDTDTQYF
CDR3 DNA: TGCAGCGTTGCGACCTTGCGGGAGGACACAGATACGCAGTATTTT

J gene: TRBJ2-1
D gene: TRBD2
V gene: TRBV6-2/TRBV6-3
clone size: few
CDR3 protein: CASSYSTGASGGKSSYNEQFF
CDR3 DNA: TGTGCCAGCAGTTATTCCACAGGGGCTAGCGGGGGGAAGAGCTCCTACAATGAGCAGTTCTTC

J gene: TRBJ2-2
D gene: NA
V gene: TRBV2
clone size: NA
CDR3 protein: CASSPTGSPGTGELFF
CDR3 DNA: TGTGCCAGCAGTCCTACAGGATCACCGGGCACCGGGGAGCTGTTTTTT

J gene: TRBJ2-1
D gene: TRBD2
V gene: TRBV4-3
clone size: few
CDR3 protein: CASSQGRPSGSRNEQFF
CDR3 DNA: TGCGCCAGCAGCCAAGGAAGGCCTAGCGGGAGTAGGAATGAGCAGTTCTTC

J gene: TRBJ2-7
D gene: NA
V gene: TRBV28
clone size: NA
CDR3 protein: CASSIRAYEQYF
CDR3 DNA: TGTGCCAGCAGTATCAGGGCCTACGAGCAGTACTTC

J gene: TRBJ1-1
D gene: NA
V gene: TRBV29-1
clone size: NA
CDR3 protein: CSVRTGMNTEAFF
CDR3 DNA: TGCAGCGTCAGAACAGGGATGAACACTGAAGCTTTCTTT

J gene: TRBJ1-1
D gene: NA
V gene: TRBV6-6
clone size: few
CDR3 protein: CASSYEGAGTEAFF
CDR3 DNA: TGTGCCAGCAGTTACGAAGGGGCGGGTACTGAAGCTTTCTTT

J gene: TRBJ2-3
D gene: NA
V gene: TRBV19
clone size: many
CDR3 protein: CASSRSSTDTQYF
CDR3 DNA: TGTGCCAGTAGCCGATCCAGCACAGATACGCAGTATTTT

J gene: TRBJ2-1
D gene: NA
V gene: TRBV5-1
clone size: NA
CDR3 protein: CASSTQPGDNEQFF
CDR3 DNA: TGCGCCAGCAGCACGCAGCCGGGAGACAATGAGCAGTTCTTC

J gene: TRBJ2-2
D gene: NA
V gene: TRBV7-6
clone size: many
CDR3 protein: CASSLVRGELFF
CDR3 DNA: TGTGCCAGCAGCTTAGTACGCGGGGAGCTGTTTTTT

J gene: TRBJ2-1
D gene: NA
V gene: TRBV6-2/TRBV6-3
clone size: NA
CDR3 protein: CASSLGTRNEQFF
CDR3 DNA: TGTGCCAGCAGTCTTGGGACTCGGAATGAGCAGTTCTTC

J gene: TRBJ2-5
D gene: NA
V gene: TRBV20-1
clone size: NA
CDR3 protein: CSARGRGQETQYF
CDR3 DNA: TGCAGTGCTAGGGGGCGGGGCCAAGAGACCCAGTACTTC

J gene: TRBJ2-1
D gene: TRBD2
V gene: TRBV3-1
clone size: NA
CDR3 protein: CASSQGLAGRTMNEQFF
CDR3 DNA: TGTGCCAGCAGCCAAGGACTAGCGGGGAGAACAATGAATGAGCAGTTCTTC

J gene: TRBJ1-6
D gene: NA
V gene: TRBV7-3
clone size: NA
CDR3 protein: CASSLQANSPLHF
CDR3 DNA: TGTGCCAGCAGCTTGCAGGCTAATTCACCCCTCCACTTT

J gene: TRBJ1-5
D gene: NA
V gene: TRBV28
clone size: few
CDR3 protein: CASGFKGWGNQPQHF
CDR3 DNA: TGTGCCAGCGGTTTTAAAGGCTGGGGCAATCAGCCCCAGCATTTT

J gene: TRBJ2-7
D gene: NA
V gene: TRBV28
clone size: few
CDR3 protein: CASSAGLRSSEQYF
CDR3 DNA: TGTGCCAGCAGTGCCGGACTGCGTTCATCCGAGCAGTACTTC

J gene: TRBJ1-4
D gene: TRBD1
V gene: TRBV6-1
clone size: few
CDR3 protein: CASSERRDRGARKLFF
CDR3 DNA: TGTGCCAGCAGTGAACGACGGGACAGGGGGGCTCGGAAACTGTTTTTT

J gene: TRBJ1-2
D gene: TRBD1
V gene: TRBV29-1
clone size: many
CDR3 protein: CSVMDRGASYGYTF
CDR3 DNA: TGCAGCGTCATGGACAGGGGTGCCTCCTATGGCTACACCTTC

J gene: TRBJ1-2
D gene: NA
V gene: TRBV20-1
clone size: NA
CDR3 protein: CSASQGREGYTF
CDR3 DNA: TGCAGTGCTAGCCAGGGGCGGGAAGGCTACACCTTC

J gene: TRBJ1-1
D gene: NA
V gene: TRBV18
clone size: few
CDR3 protein: CASSPAKLNTEAFF
CDR3 DNA: TGTGCCAGCTCACCCGCGAAGCTTAACACTGAAGCTTTCTTT

J gene: TRBJ1-1
D gene: NA
V gene: TRBV7-2
clone size: few
CDR3 protein: CASSFQGQNTEAFF
CDR3 DNA: TGTGCCAGCAGCTTTCAGGGACAGAACACTGAAGCTTTCTTT

J gene: TRBJ2-3
D gene: NA
V gene: TRBV5-6
clone size: many
CDR3 protein: CASSFYGTDTQYF
CDR3 DNA: TGTGCCAGCAGCTTCTATGGCACAGATACGCAGTATTTT

J gene: TRBJ2-1
D gene: TRBD2
V gene: TRBV7-2
clone size: few
CDR3 protein: CASRVSGRAYNEQFF
CDR3 DNA: TGTGCCAGCAGGGTAAGCGGGAGGGCCTACAATGAGCAGTTCTTC

J gene: TRBJ2-5
D gene: NA
V gene: TRBV6-6
clone size: NA
CDR3 protein: CASRKGETQYF
CDR3 DNA: TGTGCCAGCAGAAAGGGAGAGACCCAGTACTTC

J gene: TRBJ2-2
D gene: NA
V gene: TRBV5-4
clone size: NA
CDR3 protein: CASSLPTVQNTGELFF
CDR3 DNA: TGTGCCAGCAGCCTCCCGACAGTTCAGAACACCGGGGAGCTGTTTTTT

J gene: TRBJ2-6
D gene: NA
V gene: TRBV27
clone size: NA
CDR3 protein: CASSFSTSGANVLTF
CDR3 DNA: TGTGCCAGCAGTTTCAGTACTTCTGGGGCCAACGTCCTGACTTTC

J gene: TRBJ2-1
D gene: TRBD2
V gene: TRBV12-3/TRBV12-4
clone size: many
CDR3 protein: CASSFSFSGKSSYNEQFF
CDR3 DNA: TGTGCCAGCAGTTTTTCTTTCAGCGGGAAGAGCTCCTACAATGAGCAGTTCTTC

J gene: TRBJ2-7
D gene: TRBD1
V gene: TRBV7-2
clone size: once
CDR3 protein: CASSLNSDRGILRYEQYF
CDR3 DNA: TGTGCCAGCAGCTTAAACTCTGACAGGGGAATCCTACGCTACGAGCAGTACTTC

J gene: TRBJ2-3
D gene: NA
V gene: TRBV28
clone size: many
CDR3 protein: CASSPLFVGGDTQYF
CDR3 DNA: TGTGCCAGCAGTCCCCTTTTCGTGGGGGGAGATACGCAGTATTTT

J gene: TRBJ2-3
D gene: TRBD2
V gene: TRBV10-2
clone size: few
CDR3 protein: CASSESSVLLEAGGYTDTQYF
CDR3 DNA: TGCGCCAGCAGTGAGTCGTCGGTACTGTTGGAAGCGGGAGGGTACACAGATACGCAGTATTTT

J gene: TRBJ2-1
D gene: TRBD1
V gene: TRBV5-1
clone size: NA
CDR3 protein: CASSLAGGLQGSSYNEQFF
CDR3 DNA: TGCGCCAGCAGCTTGGCCGGCGGGTTACAGGGGAGTTCCTACAATGAGCAGTTCTTC

J gene: TRBJ2-3
D gene: TRBD1
V gene: TRBV12-3/TRBV12-4
clone size: few
CDR3 protein: CASSTGGIGTDTQYF
CDR3 DNA: TGTGCCAGCAGTACAGGGGGCATCGGAACAGATACGCAGTATTTT

J gene: TRBJ2-4
D gene: NA
V gene: TRBV20-1
clone size: NA
CDR3 protein: CSASLSLGNTLYF
CDR3 DNA: TGCAGTGCTAGTTTGTCGTTAGGCAATACCCTATACTTC

J gene: TRBJ2-3
D gene: TRBD1
V gene: TRBV20-1
clone size: few
CDR3 protein: CSARGTGWGSTDTQYF
CDR3 DNA: TGCAGTGCTAGGGGGACAGGGTGGGGTTCGACAGATACGCAGTATTTT

J gene: TRBJ2-6
D gene: NA
V gene: TRBV5-1
clone size: few
CDR3 protein: CASRLAWANVLTF
CDR3 DNA: TGCGCCAGCCGGTTGGCGTGGGCCAACGTCCTGACTTTC

J gene: TRBJ2-7
D gene: TRBD2
V gene: TRBV18
clone size: many
CDR3 protein: CASSPGLPMGSYEQYF
CDR3 DNA: TGTGCCAGCTCACCGGGACTACCAATGGGGTCCTACGAGCAGTACTTC